This T cell receptor beta chain originates from a study of blood T cell repertoires in COVID-19. On the study more broadly: Acute-phase and convalescent COVID-19 samples originated in the United States, Italy and Spain. T cells, B-cell-depleted T cells, or PBMCs supplied cDNA or gDNA.

This clone was seen only once. Per the study methods: Counts of nucleated cells, estimated from reference gene primer amplification, were obtained. Profiled with immunoSEQ multiplex PCR; TCRdb holds only in-frame clones, not every one. V, J and clone size reflect that table, while D and trimming were determined from the DNA. The sample has approximately 81,000 clones; about four fifths are singletons. The TCR sequence derives from a human donor in a cohort sampled during active COVID-19. The sequencing input was peripheral blood.

The DNA of the CDR3 is TGCAGCGGCCGGGGACAGGGGGCGTCGGACTACACCTTC. It translates to CSGRGQGASDYTF. This chain connects TRBV29-1 to TRBJ1-2, with 12 bases aligning to TRBD1. The CDR3 loop spans 13 amino acids. From germline, CDR1 is SQVTM and CDR2 ANQGSEA. V trimming: 7 bases; J trimming: 10 bases; junction bases outside the gene matches: 10. The complete variable domain, with remaining parts taken from reference TRBV29-1 and TRBJ1-2, reads SAVISQKPSRDICQRGTSLTIQCQVDSQVTMMFWYRQQPGQSLTLIATANQGSEATYESGFVIDKFPISRPNLTFSTLTVSNMSPEDSSIYLCSGRGQGASDYTFGSGTRLTVV.